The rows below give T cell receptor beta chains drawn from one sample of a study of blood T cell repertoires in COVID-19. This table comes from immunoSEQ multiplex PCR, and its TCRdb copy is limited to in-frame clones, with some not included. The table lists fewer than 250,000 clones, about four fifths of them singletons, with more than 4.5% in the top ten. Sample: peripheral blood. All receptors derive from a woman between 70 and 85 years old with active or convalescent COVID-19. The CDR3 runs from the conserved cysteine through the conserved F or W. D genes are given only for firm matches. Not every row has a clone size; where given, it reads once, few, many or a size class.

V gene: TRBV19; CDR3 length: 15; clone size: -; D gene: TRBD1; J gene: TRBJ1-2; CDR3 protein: CASSPSLGQGHGYTF; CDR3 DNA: TGTGCCAGTAGTCCCTCCTTGGGACAGGGGCATGGCTACACCTTC
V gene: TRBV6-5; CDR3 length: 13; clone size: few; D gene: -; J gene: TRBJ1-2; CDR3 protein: CASSWDTDYGYTF; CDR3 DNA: TGTGCCAGCAGTTGGGACACCGACTATGGCTACACCTTC
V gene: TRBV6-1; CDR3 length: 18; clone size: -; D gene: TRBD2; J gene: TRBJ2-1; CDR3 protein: CASSEFAGTSGSGDEQFF; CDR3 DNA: TGTGCCAGCAGTGAATTCGCGGGGACTAGCGGGAGTGGCGATGAGCAGTTCTTC
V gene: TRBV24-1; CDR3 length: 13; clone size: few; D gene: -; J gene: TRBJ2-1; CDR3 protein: CATSDSGSHEQFF; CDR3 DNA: TGTGCCACCAGTGATTCCGGGTCCCATGAGCAGTTCTTC
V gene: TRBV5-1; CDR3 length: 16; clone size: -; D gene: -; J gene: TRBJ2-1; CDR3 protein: CASSLIGGARYNEQFF; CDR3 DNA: TGCGCCAGCAGCTTGATAGGGGGAGCGCGCTACAATGAGCAGTTCTTC
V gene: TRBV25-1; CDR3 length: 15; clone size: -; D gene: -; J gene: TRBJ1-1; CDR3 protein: CASPPVGGRGTEAFF; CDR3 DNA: TGTGCCAGCCCCCCGGTAGGAGGGCGCGGGACTGAAGCTTTCTTT
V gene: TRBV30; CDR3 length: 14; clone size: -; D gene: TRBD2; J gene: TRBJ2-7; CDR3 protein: CAYRGGDRSYEQYF; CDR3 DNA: TGTGCCTACCGCGGGGGGGATCGCTCCTACGAGCAGTACTTC
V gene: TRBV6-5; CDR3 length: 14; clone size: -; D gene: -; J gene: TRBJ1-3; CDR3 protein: CASSYGAHGNTIYF; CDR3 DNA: TGTGCCAGCAGTTATGGGGCACATGGAAACACCATATATTTT
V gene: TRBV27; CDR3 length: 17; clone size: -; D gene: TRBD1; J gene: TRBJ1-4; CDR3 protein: CASSPDRALLFNEKLFF; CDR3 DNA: TGTGCCAGCAGTCCTGACAGGGCCCTACTCTTTAATGAAAAACTGTTTTTT
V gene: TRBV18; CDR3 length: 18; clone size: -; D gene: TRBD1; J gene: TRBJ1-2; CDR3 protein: CASSPKWQYDRANYGYTF; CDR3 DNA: TGTGCCAGCTCACCGAAGTGGCAATACGACAGGGCTAACTATGGCTACACCTTC
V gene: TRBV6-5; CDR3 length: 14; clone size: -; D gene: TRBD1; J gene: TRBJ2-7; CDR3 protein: CASNLDRGSYEQYF; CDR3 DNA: TGTGCCAGCAACTTGGACAGGGGATCCTACGAGCAGTACTTC
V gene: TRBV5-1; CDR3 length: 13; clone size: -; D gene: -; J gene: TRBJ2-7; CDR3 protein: CASSSSQGYEQYF; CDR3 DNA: TGCGCCAGCAGCTCGTCGCAGGGTTACGAGCAGTACTTC
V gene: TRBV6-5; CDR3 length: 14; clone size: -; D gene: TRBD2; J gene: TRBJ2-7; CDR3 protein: CASSYGTSVYEQYF; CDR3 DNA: TGTGCCAGCAGTTACGGGACTAGCGTCTACGAGCAGTACTTC
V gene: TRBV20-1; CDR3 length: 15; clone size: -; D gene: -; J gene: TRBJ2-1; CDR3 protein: CSASQVGGSYNEQFF; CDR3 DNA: TGCAGTGCTAGTCAGGTCGGTGGCTCCTACAATGAGCAGTTCTTC
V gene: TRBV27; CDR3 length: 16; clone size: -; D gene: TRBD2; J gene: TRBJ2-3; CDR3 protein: CASSKRAGVIADTQYF; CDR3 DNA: TGTGCCAGCAGTAAGCGCGCGGGAGTTATTGCAGATACGCAGTATTTT
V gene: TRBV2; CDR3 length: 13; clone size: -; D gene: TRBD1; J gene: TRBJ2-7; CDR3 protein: CASVPDRGYEQYF; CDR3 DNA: TGTGCCAGCGTCCCCGACAGGGGTTACGAGCAGTACTTC